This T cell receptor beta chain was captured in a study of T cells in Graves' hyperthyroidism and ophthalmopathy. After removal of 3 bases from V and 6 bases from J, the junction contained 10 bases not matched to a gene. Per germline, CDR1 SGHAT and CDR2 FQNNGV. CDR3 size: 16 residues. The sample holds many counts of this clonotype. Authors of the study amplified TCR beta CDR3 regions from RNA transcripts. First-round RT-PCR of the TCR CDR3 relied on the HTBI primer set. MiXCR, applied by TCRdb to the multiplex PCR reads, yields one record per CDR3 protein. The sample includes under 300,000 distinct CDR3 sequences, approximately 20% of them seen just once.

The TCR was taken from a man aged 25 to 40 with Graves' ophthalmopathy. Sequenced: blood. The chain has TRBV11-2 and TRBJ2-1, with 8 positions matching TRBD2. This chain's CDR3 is CASSFSSGLVVNEQFF. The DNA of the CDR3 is TGTGCCAGCAGCTTTTCTAGCGGGCTGGTTGTCAATGAGCAGTTCTTC.